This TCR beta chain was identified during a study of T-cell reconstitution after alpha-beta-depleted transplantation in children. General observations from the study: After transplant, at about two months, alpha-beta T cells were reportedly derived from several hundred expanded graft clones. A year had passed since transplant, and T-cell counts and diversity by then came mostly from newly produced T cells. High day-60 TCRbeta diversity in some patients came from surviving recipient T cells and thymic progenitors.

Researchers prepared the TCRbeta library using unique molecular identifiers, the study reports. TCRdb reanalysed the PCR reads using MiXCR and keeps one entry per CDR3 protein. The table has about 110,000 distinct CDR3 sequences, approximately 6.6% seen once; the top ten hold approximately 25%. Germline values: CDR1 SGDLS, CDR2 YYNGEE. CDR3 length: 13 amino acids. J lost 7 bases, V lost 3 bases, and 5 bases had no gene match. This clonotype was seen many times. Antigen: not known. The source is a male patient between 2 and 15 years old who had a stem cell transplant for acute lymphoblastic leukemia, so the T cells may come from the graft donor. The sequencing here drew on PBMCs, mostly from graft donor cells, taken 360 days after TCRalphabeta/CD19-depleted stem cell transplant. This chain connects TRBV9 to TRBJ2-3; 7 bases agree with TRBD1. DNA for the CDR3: TGTGCCAGCAGCGGACAGGGCTCCCATACGCAGTATTTT. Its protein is CASSGQGSHTQYF.